This T cell receptor beta chain was recovered during a study of blood T cell repertoires in COVID-19. Study context: Researchers got acute and convalescent COVID-19 samples from the United States, Italy and Spain. In each case, the material was cDNA or gDNA derived from T cells, B-cell-depleted T cells, or PBMCs.

There are 15 residues in the CDR3. CDR1 is SGHVS and CDR2 is FQNEAQ in the germline V gene. Trimming shortened V by 1 base and J by 1 base, and 10 bases separated the two germline ends. In the source study's methods: By means of reference gene primer amplification, nucleated cell counts were estimated. Sequenced by immunoSEQ multiplex PCR; TCRdb stores in-frame clones only, minus some. V and J calls and clone size follow that table, whereas D and trimming were derived from the DNA. This repertoire shows some 48,000 clones, about nine tenths found once; its top ten account for under 6.5%. Specimen: peripheral blood. The chain couples TRBV7-8 to TRBJ1-2; weak D call: TRBD1 (6 bases). This receptor was taken from a man aged 65 to 79 with acute or convalescent COVID-19. The CDR3 nucleotides read TGTGCCAGCAGCTTAGTGAGGGGGAATAACTATGGCTACACCTTC. This gives the protein CASSLVRGNNYGYTF.